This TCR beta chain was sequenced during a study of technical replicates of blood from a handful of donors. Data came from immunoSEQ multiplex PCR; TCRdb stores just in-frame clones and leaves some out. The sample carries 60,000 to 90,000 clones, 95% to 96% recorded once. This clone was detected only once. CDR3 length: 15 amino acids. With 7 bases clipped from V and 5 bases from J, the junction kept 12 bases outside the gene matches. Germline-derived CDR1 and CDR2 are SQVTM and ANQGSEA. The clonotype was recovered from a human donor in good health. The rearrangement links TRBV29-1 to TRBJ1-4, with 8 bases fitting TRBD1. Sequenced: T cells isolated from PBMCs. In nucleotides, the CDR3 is TGCAGCGCCCAAAGGATTAGGACAGGGAATGAAAAACTGTTTTTT. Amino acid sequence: CSAQRIRTGNEKLFF.